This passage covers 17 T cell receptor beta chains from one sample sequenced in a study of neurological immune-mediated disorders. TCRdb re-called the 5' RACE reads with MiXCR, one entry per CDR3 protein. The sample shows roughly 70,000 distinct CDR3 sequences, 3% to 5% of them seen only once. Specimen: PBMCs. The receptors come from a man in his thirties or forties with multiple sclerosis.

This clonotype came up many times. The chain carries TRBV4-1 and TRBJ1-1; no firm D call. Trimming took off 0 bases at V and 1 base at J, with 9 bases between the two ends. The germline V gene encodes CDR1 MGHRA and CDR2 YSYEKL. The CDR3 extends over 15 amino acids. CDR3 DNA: TGCGCCAGCAGCCAAGAGATACATAGGAACACTGAAGCTTTCTTT. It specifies CASSQEIHRNTEAFF.

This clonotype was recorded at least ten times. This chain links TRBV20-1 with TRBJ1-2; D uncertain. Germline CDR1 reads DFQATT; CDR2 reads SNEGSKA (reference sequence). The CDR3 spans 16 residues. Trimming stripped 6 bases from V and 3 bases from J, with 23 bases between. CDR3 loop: CSASLIRGGEHYGYTF. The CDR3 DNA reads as TGCAGTGCCTCTCTAATACGCGGAGGCGAGCACTATGGCTACACCTTC.

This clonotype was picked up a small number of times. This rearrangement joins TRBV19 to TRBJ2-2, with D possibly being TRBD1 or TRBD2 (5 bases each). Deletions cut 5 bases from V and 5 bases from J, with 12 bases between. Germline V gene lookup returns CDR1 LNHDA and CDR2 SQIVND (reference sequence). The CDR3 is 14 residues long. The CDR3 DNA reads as TGTGCCAGTAGTGTCCGGGACCGGACCGGGGAGCTGTTTTTT. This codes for CASSVRDRTGELFF.

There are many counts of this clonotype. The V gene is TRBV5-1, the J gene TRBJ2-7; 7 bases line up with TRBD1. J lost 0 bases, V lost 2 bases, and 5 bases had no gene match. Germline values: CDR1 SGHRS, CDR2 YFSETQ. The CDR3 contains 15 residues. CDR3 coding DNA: TGCGCCAGCAGCTTAAAGGGACAGAGCTCCTACGAGCAGTACTTC. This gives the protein CASSLKGQSSYEQYF.

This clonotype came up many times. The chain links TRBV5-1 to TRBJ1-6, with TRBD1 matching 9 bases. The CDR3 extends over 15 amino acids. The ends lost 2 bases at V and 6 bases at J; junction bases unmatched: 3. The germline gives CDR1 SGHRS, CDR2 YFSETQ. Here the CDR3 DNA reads TGCGCCAGCAGCTTAGGGGACAGGGTTAATTCACCCCTCCACTTT. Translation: CASSLGDRVNSPLHF.

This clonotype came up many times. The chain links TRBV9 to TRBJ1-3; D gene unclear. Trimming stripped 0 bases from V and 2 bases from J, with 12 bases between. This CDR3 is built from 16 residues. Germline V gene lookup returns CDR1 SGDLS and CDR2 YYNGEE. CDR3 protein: CASSVAQPRAGNTIYF. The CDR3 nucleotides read TGTGCCAGCAGCGTAGCTCAGCCGAGAGCTGGAAACACCATATATTTT.

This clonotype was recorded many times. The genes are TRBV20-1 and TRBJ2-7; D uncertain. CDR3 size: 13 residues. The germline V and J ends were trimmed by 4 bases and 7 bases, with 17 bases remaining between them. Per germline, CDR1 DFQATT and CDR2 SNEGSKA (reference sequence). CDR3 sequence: CSATDSPAQEQYF. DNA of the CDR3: TGCAGTGCTACAGACTCTCCGGCCCAAGAGCAGTACTTC.

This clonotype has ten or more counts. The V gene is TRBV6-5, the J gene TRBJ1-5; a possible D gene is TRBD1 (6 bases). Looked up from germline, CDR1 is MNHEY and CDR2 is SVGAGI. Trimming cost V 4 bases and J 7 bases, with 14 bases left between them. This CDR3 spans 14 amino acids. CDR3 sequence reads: CASSSGGRKQPQHF. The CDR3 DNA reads TGTGCCAGCAGTTCTGGGGGGCGGAAACAGCCCCAGCATTTT.

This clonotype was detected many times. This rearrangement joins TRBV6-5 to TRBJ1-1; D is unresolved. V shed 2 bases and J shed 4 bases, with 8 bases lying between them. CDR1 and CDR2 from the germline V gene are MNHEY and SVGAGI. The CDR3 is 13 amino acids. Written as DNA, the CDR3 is TGTGCCAGCAGTTACAACATGGGCACTGAAGCTTTCTTT. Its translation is CASSYNMGTEAFF.

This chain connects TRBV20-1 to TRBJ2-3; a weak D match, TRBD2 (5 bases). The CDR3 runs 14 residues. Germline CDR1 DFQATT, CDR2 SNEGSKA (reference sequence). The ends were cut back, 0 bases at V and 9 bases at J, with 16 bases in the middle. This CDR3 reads CSARDLVSEGTQYF. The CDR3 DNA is TGCAGTGCTAGAGATCTGGTCTCAGAGGGCACGCAGTATTTT.

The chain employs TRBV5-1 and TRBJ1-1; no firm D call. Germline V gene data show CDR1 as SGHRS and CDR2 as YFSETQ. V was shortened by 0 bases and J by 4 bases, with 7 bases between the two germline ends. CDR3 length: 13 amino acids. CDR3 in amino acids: CASSLGVATEAFF. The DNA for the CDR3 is TGCGCCAGCAGCTTGGGAGTGGCCACTGAAGCTTTCTTT.

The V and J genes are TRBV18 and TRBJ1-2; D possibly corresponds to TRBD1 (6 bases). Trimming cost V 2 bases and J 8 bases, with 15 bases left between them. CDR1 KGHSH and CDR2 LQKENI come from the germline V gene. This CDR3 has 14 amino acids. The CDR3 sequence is CASSPEWTEAGYTF. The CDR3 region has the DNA TGTGCCAGCTCACCAGAGTGGACAGAAGCGGGCTACACCTTC.

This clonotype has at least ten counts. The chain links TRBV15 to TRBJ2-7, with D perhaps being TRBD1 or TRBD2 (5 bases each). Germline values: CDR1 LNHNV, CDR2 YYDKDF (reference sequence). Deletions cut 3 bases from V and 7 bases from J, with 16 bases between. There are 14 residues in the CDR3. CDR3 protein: CATSSALGGREQYF. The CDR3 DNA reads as TGTGCCACCAGCAGCGCCCTTGGGGGTAGGGAGCAGTACTTC.

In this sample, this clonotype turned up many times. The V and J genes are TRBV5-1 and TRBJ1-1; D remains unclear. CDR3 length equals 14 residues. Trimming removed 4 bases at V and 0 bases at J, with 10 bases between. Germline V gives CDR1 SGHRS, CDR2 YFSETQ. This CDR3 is CASSPRTVNTEAFF. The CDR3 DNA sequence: TGCGCCAGCAGCCCGCGGACCGTGAACACTGAAGCTTTCTTT.

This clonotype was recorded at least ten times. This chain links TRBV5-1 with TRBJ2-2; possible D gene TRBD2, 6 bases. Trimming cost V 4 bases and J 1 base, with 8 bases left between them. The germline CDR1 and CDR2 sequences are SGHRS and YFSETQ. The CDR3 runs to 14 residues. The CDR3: CASSRDWNTGELFF. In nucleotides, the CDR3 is TGCGCCAGCAGCCGGGACTGGAACACCGGGGAGCTGTTTTTT.

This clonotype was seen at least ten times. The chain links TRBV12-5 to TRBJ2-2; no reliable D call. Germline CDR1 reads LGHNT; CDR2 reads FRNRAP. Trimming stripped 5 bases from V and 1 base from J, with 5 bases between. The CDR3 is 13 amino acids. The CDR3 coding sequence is TGTGCTAGTGGTCTAGAGAACACCGGGGAGCTGTTTTTT. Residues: CASGLENTGELFF.

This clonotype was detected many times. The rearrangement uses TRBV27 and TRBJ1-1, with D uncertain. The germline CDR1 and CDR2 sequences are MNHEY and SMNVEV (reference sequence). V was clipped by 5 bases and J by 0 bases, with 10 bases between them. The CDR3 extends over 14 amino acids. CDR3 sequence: CASSPGLMNTEAFF. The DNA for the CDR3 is TGTGCCAGCAGTCCCGGTCTGATGAACACTGAAGCTTTCTTT.